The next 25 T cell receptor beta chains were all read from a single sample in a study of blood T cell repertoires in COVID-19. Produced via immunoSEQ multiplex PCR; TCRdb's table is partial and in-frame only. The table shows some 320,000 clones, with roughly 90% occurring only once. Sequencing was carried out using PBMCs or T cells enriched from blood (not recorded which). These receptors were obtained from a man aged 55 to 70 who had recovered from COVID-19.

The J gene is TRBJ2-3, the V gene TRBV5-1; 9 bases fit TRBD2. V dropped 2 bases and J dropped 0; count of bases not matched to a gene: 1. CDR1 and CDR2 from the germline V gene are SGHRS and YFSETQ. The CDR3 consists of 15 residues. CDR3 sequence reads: CASSFTSGSTDTQYF. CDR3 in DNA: TGCGCCAGCAGCTTCACTAGCGGGAGCACAGATACGCAGTATTTT.

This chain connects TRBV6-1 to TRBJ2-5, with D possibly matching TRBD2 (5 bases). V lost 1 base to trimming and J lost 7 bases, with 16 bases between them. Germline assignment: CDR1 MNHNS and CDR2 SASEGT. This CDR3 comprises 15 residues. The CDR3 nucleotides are TGTGCCAGCAGTGAAGGAGTAGCGTCAAGTGTGACCCAGTACTTC. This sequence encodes CASSEGVASSVTQYF.

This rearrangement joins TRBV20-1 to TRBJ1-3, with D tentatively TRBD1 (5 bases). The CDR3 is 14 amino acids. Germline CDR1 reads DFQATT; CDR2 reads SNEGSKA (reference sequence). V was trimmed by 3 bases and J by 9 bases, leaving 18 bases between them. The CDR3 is CSASTASGGGTIYF. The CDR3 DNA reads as TGCAGTGCTAGTACGGCGAGCGGCGGGGGCACCATATATTTT.

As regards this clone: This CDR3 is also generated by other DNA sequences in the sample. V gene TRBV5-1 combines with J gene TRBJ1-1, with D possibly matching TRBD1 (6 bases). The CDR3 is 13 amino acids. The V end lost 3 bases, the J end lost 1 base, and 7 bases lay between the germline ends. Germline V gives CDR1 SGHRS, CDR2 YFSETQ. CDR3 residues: CASSSGQNTEAFF. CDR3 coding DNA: TGCGCCAGCAGCTCGGGACAGAACACTGAAGCTTTCTTT.

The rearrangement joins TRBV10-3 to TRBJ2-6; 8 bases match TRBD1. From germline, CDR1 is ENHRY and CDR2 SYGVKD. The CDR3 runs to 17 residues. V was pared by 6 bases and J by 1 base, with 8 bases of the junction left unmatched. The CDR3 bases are TGTGCCATCAGCACCGGTGACAGGGGATCTGGGGCCAACGTCCTGACTTTC. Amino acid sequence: CAISTGDRGSGANVLTF.

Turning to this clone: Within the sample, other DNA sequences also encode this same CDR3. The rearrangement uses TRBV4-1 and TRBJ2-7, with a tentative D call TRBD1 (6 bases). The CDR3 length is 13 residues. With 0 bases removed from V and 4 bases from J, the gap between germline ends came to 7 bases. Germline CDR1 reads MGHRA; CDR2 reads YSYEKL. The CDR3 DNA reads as TGCGCCAGCAGCCAAGACAGGGGATACGAGCAGTACTTC. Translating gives CASSQDRGYEQYF.

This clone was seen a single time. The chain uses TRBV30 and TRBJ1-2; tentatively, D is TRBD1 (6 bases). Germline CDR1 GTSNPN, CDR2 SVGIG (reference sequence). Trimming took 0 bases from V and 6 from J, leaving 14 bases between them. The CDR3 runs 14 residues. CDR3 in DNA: TGTGCCTGGAGTGTACTAAGAGGGGGAGATGGCTACACCTTC. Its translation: CAWSVLRGGDGYTF.

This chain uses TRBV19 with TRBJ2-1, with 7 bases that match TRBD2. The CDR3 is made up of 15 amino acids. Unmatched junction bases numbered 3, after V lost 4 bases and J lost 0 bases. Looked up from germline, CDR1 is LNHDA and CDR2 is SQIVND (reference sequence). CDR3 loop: CASSTAGSSYNEQFF. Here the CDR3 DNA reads TGTGCCAGTAGTACAGCGGGGAGCTCCTACAATGAGCAGTTCTTC.

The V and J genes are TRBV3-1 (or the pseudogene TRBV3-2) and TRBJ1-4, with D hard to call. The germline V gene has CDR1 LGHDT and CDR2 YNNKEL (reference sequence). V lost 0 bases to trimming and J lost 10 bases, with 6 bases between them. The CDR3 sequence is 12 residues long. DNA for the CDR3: TGTGCCAGCAGCCAAGATAGCGGAAAACTGTTTTTT. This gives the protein CASSQDSGKLFF.

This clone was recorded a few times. The CDR3 reads CASSYRGQGNSPLHF. CDR3 nucleotide sequence: TGTGCCAGCAGTTACCGGGGACAGGGCAATTCACCCCTCCACTTT. V gene TRBV6-2 or TRBV6-3 combines with J gene TRBJ1-6, with 9 bases that match TRBD1. The CDR3 totals 15 residues. Per germline, CDR1 MNHEY and CDR2 SVGEGT. The V gene end was trimmed by 2 bases and the J gene end by 7 bases; junction bases not matched to a gene: 3.

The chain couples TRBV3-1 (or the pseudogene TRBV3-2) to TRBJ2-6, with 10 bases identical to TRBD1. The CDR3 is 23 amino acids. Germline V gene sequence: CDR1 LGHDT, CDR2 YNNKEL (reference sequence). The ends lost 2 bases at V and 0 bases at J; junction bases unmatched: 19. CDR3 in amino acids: CASSQNTATGQGLRSSGANVLTF. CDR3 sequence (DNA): TGTGCCAGCAGCCAAAATACCGCCACGGGACAGGGGCTCAGAAGCTCTGGGGCCAACGTCCTGACTTTC.

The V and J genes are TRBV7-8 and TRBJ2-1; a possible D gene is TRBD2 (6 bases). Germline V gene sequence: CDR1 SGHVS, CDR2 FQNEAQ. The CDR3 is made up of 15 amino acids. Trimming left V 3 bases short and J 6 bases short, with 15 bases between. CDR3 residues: CASSLGSRLVNEQFF. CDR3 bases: TGTGCCAGCAGCTTGGGATCGAGACTAGTCAATGAGCAGTTCTTC. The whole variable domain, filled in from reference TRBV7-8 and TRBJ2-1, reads GAGVSQSPRYKVAKRGQDVALRCDPISGHVSLFWYQQALGQGPEFLTYFQNEAQLDKSGLPSDRFFAERPEGSVSTLKIQRTQQEDSAVYLCASSLGSRLVNEQFFGPGTRLTVL.

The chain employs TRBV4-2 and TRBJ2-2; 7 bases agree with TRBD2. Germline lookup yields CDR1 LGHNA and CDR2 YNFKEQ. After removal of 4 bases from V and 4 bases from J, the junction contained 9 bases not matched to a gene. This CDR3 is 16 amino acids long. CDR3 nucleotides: TGTGCCAGCAGCCCTAGAGCCCCGGGAGGCACCGGGGAGCTGTTTTTT. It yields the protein CASSPRAPGGTGELFF.

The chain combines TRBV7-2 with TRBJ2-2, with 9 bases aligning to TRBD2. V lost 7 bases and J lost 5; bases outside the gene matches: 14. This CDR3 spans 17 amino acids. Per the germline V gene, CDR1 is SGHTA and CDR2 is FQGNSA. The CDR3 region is CASTSSGTSFSTGELFF. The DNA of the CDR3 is TGTGCCAGCACCTCATCCGGGACTAGCTTCAGTACCGGGGAGCTGTTTTTT.

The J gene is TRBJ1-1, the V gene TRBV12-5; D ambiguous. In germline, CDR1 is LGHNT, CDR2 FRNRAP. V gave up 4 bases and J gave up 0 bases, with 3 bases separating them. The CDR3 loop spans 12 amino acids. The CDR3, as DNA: TGTGCTAGTGGTTCCTTGAACACTGAAGCTTTCTTT. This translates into CASGSLNTEAFF.

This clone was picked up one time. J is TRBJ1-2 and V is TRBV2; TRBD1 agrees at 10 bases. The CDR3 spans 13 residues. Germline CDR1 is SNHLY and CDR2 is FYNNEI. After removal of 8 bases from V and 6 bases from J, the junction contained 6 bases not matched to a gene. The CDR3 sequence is CASYRGTGDGYTF. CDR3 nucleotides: TGTGCCAGCTACCGGGGGACAGGGGATGGCTACACCTTC.

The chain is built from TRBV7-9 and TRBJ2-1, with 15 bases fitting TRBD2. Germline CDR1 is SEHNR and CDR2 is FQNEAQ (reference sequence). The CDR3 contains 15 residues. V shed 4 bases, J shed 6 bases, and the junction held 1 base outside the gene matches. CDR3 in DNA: TGTGCCAGCAGCTCGGGACTAGCGGGGGGCAATGAGCAGTTCTTC. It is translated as CASSSGLAGGNEQFF.

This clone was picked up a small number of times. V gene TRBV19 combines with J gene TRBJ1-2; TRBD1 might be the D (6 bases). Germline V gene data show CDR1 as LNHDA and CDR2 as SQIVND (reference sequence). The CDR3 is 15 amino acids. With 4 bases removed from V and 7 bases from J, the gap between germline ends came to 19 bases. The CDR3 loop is CASSTQAGAALGYTF. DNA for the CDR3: TGTGCCAGTAGTACCCAGGCAGGGGCGGCGCTTGGCTACACCTTC.

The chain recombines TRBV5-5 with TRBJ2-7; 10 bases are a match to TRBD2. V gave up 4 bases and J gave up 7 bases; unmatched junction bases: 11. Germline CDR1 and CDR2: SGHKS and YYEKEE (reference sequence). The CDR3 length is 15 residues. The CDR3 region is CASSPLAGGPLEQYF. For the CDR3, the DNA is TGTGCCAGCAGCCCGTTAGCGGGAGGACCCCTAGAGCAGTACTTC.

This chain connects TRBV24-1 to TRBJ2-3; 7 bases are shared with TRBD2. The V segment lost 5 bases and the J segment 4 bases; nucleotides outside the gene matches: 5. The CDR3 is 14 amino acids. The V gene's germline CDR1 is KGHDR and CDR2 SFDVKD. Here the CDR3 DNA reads TGTGCCACCAGTGCAGAGGGAGGGGCAGATACGCAGTATTTT. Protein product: CATSAEGGADTQYF.

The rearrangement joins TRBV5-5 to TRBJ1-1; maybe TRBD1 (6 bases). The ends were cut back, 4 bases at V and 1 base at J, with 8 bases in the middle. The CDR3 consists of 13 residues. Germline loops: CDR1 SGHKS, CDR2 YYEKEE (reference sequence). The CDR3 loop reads CASSQDRNTEAFF. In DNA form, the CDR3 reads TGTGCCAGCAGCCAGGACAGGAACACTGAAGCTTTCTTT.

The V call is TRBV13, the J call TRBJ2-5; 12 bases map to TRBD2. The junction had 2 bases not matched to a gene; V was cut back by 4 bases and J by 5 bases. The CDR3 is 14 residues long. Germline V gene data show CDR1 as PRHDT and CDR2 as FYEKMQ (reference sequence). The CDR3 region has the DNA TGTGCCAGCAGCTCTAGCGGGGGGGCTGAGACCCAGTACTTC. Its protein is CASSSSGGAETQYF.

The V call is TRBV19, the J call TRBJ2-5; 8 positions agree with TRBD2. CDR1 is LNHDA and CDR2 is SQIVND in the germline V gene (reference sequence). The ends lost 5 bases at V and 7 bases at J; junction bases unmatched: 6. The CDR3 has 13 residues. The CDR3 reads CASSGAGVGTQYF. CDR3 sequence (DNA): TGTGCCAGTAGTGGAGCGGGAGTTGGGACCCAGTACTTC.

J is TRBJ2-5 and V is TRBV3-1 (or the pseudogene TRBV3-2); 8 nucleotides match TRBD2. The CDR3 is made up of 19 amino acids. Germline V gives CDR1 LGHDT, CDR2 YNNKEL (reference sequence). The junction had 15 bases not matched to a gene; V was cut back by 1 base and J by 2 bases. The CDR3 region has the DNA TGTGCCAGCAGCCAAGGAAGAGCCAGCGGGGGCCGACTTCAAGAGACCCAGTACTTC. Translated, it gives CASSQGRASGGRLQETQYF.

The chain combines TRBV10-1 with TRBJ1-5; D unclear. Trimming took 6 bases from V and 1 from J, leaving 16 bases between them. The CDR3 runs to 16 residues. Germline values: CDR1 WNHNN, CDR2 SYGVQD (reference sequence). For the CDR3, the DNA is TGCGCCAGCAGGCCAACAATGGGCAAGAGCAATCAGCCCCAGCATTTT. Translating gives CASRPTMGKSNQPQHF.